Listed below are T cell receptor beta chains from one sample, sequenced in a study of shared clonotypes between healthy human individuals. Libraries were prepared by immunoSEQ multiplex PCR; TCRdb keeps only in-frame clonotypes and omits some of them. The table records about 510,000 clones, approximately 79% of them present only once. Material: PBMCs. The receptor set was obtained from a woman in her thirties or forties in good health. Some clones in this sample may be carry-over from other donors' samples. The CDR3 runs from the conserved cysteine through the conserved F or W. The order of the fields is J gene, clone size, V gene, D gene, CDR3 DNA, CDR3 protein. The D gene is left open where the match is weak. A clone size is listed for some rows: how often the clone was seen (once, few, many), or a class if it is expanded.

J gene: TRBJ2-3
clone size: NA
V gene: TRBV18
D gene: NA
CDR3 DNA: TGTGCCAGCTCACCACCTTCTCTGATCACAGATACGCAGTATTTT
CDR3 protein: CASSPPSLITDTQYF

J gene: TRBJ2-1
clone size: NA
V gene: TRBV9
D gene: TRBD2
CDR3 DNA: TGTGCCAGCGGACTAGCGGGAGGATACAATGAGCAGTTCTTC
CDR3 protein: CASGLAGGYNEQFF

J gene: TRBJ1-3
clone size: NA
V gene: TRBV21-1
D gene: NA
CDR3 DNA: TGTGCCAGCACCGCAGGGGCTACTCGGGGGAACACCATATATTTT
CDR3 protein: CASTAGATRGNTIYF

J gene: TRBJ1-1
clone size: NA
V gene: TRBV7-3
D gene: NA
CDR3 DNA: TGTGCCAGCAGCTTAAAAAGGGGAGACACTGAAGCTTTCTTT
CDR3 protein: CASSLKRGDTEAFF

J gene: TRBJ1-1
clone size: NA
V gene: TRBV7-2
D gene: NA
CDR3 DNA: TGTGCCAGCAGCCTCACACTTACAGCTTTCTTT
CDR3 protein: CASSLTLTAFF

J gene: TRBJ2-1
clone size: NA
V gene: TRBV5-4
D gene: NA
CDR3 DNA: TGTGCCAGCAGGGAGGGGGGTCGCAATGAGCAGTTCTTC
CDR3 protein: CASREGGRNEQFF

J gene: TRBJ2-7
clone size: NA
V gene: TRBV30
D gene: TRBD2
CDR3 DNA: TGTGCCTGGAGTAAGGGTAGCGGGAGCTACGAGCAGTACTTC
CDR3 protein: CAWSKGSGSYEQYF

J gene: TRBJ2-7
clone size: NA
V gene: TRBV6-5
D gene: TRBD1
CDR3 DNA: TGTGCCAGCAGTTTAAGGGGGCCCTACGAGCAGTACTTC
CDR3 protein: CASSLRGPYEQYF

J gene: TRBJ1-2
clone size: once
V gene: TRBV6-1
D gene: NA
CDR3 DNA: TGTGCCAGCAGTGAAGCGAACAGATACTATGGCTACACCTTC
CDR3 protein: CASSEANRYYGYTF

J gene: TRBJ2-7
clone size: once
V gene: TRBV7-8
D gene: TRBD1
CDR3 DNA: TGTGCCAGCAGCTCTGGACAGGGGATCTACGAGCAGTACTTC
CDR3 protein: CASSSGQGIYEQYF

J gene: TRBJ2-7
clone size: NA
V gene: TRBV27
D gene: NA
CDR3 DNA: TGTGCCAGCAGTAGAGGAGACAGTTCCTACGAGCAGTACTTC
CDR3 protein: CASSRGDSSYEQYF

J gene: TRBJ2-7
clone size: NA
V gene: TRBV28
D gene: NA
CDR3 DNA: TGTGCCAGCAGAAGGATACAGGAACCCCCTGACGAGCAGTACTTC
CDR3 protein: CASRRIQEPPDEQYF

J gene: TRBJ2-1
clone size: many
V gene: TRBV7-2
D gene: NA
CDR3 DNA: TGTGCCAGCAGCTCCAACAGGGCAGGGGATTACAATGAGCAGTTCTTC
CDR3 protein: CASSSNRAGDYNEQFF

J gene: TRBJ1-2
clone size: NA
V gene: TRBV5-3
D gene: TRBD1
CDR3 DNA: TGTGCCAGAAGCTATCTGGGACAGGCTAGATCAATCTATGGCTACACCTTC
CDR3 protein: CARSYLGQARSIYGYTF

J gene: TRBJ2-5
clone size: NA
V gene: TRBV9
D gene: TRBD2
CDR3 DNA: TGTGCCAGCAGCGTAGGGCTAGCGGGAGAGACCCAGTACTTC
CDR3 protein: CASSVGLAGETQYF

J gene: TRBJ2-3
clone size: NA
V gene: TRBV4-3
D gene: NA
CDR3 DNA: TGCGCCAGCAGCCAAGATCCAGCCAGCACAGATACGCAGTATTTT
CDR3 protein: CASSQDPASTDTQYF

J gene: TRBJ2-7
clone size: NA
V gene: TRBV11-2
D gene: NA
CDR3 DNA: TGTGCCAGCAGCTGGGGGACTGGCCCCACCTACGAGCAGTACTTC
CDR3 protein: CASSWGTGPTYEQYF

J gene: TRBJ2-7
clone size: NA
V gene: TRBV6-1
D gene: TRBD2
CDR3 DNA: TGTGCCAGCAGCACCTCTGGGGGAGGGCCCCACGAGCAGTACTTC
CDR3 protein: CASSTSGGGPHEQYF

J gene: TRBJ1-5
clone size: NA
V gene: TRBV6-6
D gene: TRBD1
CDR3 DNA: TGTGCCAGCAGTTACTCGATCAGGGGGCAGCCCCAGCATTTT
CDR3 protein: CASSYSIRGQPQHF

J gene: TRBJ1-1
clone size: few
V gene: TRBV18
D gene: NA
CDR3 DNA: TGTGCCAGCTCACACACAATTGGACAAATGAACACTGAAGCTTTCTTT
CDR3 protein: CASSHTIGQMNTEAFF

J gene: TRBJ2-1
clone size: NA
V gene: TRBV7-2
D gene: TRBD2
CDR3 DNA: TGTGCCAGCAGCAACCCGAGAGCGGGGAATGAGCAGTTCTTC
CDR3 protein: CASSNPRAGNEQFF

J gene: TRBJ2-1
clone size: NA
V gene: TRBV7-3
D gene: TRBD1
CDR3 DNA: TGTGCCAGCAGCTCCCGACAGGGAACTTACAATGAGCAGTTCTTC
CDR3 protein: CASSSRQGTYNEQFF

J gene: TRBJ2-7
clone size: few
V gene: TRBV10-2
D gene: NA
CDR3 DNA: TGCGCCAGCGGGCGCCGCTACGAGCAGTACTTC
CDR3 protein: CASGRRYEQYF

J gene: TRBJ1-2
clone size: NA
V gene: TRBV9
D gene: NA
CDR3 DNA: TGTGCCAGCAGCGTAGGGGCCCCTTCTCTTCGGTACTATGGCTACACCTTC
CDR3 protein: CASSVGAPSLRYYGYTF

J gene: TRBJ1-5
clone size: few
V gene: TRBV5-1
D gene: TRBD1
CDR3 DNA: TGCGCCAGCAGCCTAGGACAGGGGGAGCAGCCCCAGCATTTT
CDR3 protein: CASSLGQGEQPQHF

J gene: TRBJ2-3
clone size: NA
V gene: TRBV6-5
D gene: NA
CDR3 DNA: TGTGCCAGCAGTCAGACCCCATATACGCAGTATTTT
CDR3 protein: CASSQTPYTQYF

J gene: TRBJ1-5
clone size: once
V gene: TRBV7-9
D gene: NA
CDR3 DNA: TGTGCCAGCAGCTTCTCCGATAGCAATCAGCCCCAGCATTTT
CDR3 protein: CASSFSDSNQPQHF

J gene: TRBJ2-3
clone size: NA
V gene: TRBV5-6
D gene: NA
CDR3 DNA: TGTGCCAGCACACTTACCAGCACAGATACGCAGTATTTT
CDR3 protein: CASTLTSTDTQYF

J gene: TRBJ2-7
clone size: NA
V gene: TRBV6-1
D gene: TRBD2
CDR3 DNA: TGTGCCAGCAGTGAAGGGACTAGTTTTATCTACGAGCAGTACTTC
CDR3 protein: CASSEGTSFIYEQYF

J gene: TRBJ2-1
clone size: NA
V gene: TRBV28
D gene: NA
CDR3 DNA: TGTGCCAGCAGTTTTCTGGGACGAAAAAATGAGCAGTTCTTC
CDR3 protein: CASSFLGRKNEQFF

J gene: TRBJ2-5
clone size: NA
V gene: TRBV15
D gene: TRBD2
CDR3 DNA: TGTGCCACCAGCAGGGTACGAGGACTAGCGAAAAAAGAGACCCAGTACTTC
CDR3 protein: CATSRVRGLAKKETQYF

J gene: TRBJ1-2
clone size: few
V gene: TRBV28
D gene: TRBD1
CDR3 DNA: TGTGCCAGCAGTAAACCGGGACAGGGGAGGGCTGGCTACACCTTC
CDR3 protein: CASSKPGQGRAGYTF

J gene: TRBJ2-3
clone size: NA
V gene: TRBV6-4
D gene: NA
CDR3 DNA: TGTGCCAGCAGTGACTCCCCGGGGACGGGTACGCAGTATTTT
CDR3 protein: CASSDSPGTGTQYF

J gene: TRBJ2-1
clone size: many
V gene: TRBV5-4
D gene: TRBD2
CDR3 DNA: TGTGCCAGCAGCCTCTCGACTAGCGGGAGCTACAATGAGCAGTTCTTC
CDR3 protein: CASSLSTSGSYNEQFF

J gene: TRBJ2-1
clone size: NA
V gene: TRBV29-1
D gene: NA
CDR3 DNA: TGCAGCGTTAGTGGGGGGACCCCCTCCTACAATGAGCAGTTCTTC
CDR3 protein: CSVSGGTPSYNEQFF

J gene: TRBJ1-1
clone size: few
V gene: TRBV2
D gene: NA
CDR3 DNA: TGTGCCAGCAGTGAAGCGGGGGCAGTATACACTGAAGCTTTCTTT
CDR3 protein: CASSEAGAVYTEAFF

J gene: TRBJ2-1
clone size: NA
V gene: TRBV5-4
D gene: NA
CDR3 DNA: TGTGCCAGCAGCTTTCCTTATGGGGCCTACAATGAGCAGTTCTTC
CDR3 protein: CASSFPYGAYNEQFF

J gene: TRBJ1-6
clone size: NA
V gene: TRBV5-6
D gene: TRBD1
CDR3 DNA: TGTGCCAGCAGCATAGACAGGGTATCACCCCTCCACTTT
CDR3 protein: CASSIDRVSPLHF

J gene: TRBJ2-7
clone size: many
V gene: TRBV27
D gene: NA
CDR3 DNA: TGTGCCAGCAGCCCCCTCAAATCGGGGCTTTCCTACGAGCAGTACTTC
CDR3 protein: CASSPLKSGLSYEQYF

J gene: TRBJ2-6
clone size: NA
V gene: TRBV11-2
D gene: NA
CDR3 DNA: TGTGCCAGCAGCCCCCAGTCTGGGGCCAACGTCCTGACTTTC
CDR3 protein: CASSPQSGANVLTF

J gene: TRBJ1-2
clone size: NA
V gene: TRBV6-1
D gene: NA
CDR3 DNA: TGTGCCAGCAGTGAAACGGGACCTCTGATTGACGCCTATGGCTACACCTTC
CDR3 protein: CASSETGPLIDAYGYTF

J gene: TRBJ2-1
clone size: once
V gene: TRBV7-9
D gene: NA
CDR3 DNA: TGTGCCAGCAGCTTAGCCCTTTCCGGGAGAAGCTACAATGAGCAGTTCTTC
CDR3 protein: CASSLALSGRSYNEQFF

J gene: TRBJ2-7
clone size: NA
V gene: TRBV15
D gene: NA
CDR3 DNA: TGTGCCACCAGCAGAGGTGGGAGCTCCTACGAGCAGTACTTC
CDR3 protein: CATSRGGSSYEQYF

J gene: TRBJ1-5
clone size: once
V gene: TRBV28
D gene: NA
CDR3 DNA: TGTGCCAGCACCATTCCCGGGGGGATAAGGTATAGCAATCAGCCCCAGCATTTT
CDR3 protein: CASTIPGGIRYSNQPQHF

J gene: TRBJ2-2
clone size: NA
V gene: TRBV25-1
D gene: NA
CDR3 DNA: TGTGCCAGCAGTAATCCGGTCGGCACCGGGGAGCTGTTTTTT
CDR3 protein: CASSNPVGTGELFF

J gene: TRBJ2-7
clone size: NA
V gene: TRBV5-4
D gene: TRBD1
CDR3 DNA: TGTGCCAGCAGCGCCCGGGACAGGGGCTACGAGCAGTACTTC
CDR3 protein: CASSARDRGYEQYF

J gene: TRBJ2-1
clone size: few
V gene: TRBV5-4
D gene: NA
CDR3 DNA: TGTGCCAGCACCGAGGGGGGCGGGAGCTCCTACAATGAGCAGTTCTTC
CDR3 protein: CASTEGGGSSYNEQFF

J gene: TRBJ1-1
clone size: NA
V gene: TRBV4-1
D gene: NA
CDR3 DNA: TGCGCCAGCAGCCATCCCGGGTCGGACACTGAAGCTTTCTTT
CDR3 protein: CASSHPGSDTEAFF

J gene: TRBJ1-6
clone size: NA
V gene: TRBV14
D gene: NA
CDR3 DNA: TGTGCCAGCAGCCGCCGCTCGAATTCACCCCTCCACTTT
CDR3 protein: CASSRRSNSPLHF

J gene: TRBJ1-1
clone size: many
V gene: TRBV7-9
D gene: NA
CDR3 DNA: TGTGCCAGCATAAGAGCGGGAGCGAACACTGAAGCTTTCTTT
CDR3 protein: CASIRAGANTEAFF

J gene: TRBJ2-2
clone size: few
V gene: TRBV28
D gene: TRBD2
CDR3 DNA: TGTGCCAGCAGTTTTACGCGGGAGGAGGCCGGGGAGCTGTTTTTT
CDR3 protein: CASSFTREEAGELFF

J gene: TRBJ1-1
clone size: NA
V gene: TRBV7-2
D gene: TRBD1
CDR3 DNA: TGTGCCAGCAGCCCCCCCGGGACAGCGAACACTGAAGCTTTCTTT
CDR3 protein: CASSPPGTANTEAFF

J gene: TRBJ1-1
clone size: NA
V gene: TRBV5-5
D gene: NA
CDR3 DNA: TGTGCCAGCAGCTTGTCGGCAGTCACTGAAGCTTTCTTT
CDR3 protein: CASSLSAVTEAFF

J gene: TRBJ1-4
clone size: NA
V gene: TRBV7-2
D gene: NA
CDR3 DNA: TGTGCCAGCAGCCCCGACTCAGGGGCAGGGGAAAAACTGTTTTTT
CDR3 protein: CASSPDSGAGEKLFF